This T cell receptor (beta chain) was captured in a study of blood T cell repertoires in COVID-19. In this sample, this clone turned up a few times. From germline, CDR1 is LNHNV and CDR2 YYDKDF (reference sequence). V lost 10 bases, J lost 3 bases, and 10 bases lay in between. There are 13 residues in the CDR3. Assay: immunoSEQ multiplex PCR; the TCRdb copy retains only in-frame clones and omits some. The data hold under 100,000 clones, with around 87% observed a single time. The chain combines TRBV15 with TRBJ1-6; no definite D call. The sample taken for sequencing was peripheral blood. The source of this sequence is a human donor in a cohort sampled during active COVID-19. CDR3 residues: CAIRRSYNSPLHF. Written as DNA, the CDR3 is TGTGCCATTAGACGGAGCTATAATTCACCCCTCCACTTT. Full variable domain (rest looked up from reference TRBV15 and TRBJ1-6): DAMVIQNPRYQVTQFGKPVTLSCSQTLNHNVMYWYQQKSSQAPKLLFHYYDKDFNNEADTPDNFQSRRPNTSFCFLDIRSPGLGDTAMYLCAIRRSYNSPLHFGNGTRLTVT.